Here is one TCR beta chain with its context. The read ends 3 residues shy of where the CDR3 ends; the end is completed using the germline J gene. The data are from a study of T cells in women clearing cervical HPV infection. Looking at the study overall: Case blood was drawn when the lesion was first found; control blood after infection became undetectable.

CDR3 size: 15 residues. Trimming took 1 base from V and 4 from J; bases not matched to a gene: 5. CDR1 is SGHRS and CDR2 is YFSETQ in the germline V gene. The repertoire was sequenced with immunoSEQ multiplex PCR; TCRdb's copy has only in-frame clones and lacks some. The sample holds some 30,000 clones. The sample was blood buffy coat. The chain employs TRBV5-1 and TRBJ2-7, with TRBD2 matching over 10 bases. This TCR was sampled from a woman between 18 and 70 years old with a cervical HPV16 infection that either progressed to CIN3+ or cleared (not recorded which). This chain's CDR3 is CASSLLAGGVYEQYF. CDR3 DNA, as far as it was read: TGCGCCAGCAGCTTGTTAGCGGGAGGAGTATACGAG.